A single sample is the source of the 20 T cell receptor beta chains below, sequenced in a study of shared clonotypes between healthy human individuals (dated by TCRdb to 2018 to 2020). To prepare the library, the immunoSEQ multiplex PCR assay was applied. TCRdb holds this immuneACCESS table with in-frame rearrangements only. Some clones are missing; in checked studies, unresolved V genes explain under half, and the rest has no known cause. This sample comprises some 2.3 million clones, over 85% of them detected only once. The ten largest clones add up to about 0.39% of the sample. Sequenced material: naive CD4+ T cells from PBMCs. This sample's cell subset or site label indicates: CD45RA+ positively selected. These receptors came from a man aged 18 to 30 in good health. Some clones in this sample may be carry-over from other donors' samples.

The CDR3 region is CASSSLPAAEAFF. CDR3 in DNA: TGTGCCAGCAGCTCACTTCCCGCTGCTGAAGCTTTCTTT. The chain uses TRBV7-2 and TRBJ1-1; D not certain. V lost 4 bases, J lost 6 bases, and 12 bases lay in between. The CDR3 runs to 13 residues. CDR1 is SGHTA and CDR2 is FQGNSA in the germline V gene.

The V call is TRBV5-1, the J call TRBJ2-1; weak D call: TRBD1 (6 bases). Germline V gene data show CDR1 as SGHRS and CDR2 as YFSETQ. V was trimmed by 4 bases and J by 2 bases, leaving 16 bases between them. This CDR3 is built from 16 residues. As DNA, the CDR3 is TGCGCCAGCAGCAACCAGGGGCCCACCACCTACAATGAGCAGTTCTTC. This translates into CASSNQGPTTYNEQFF.

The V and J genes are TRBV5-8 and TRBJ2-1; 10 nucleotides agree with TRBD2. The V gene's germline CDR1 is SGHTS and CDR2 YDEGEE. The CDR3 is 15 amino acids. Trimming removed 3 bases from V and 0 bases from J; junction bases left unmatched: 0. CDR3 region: CASSSSGSSYNEQFF. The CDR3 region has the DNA TGTGCCAGCAGCTCTAGCGGGAGCTCCTACAATGAGCAGTTCTTC.

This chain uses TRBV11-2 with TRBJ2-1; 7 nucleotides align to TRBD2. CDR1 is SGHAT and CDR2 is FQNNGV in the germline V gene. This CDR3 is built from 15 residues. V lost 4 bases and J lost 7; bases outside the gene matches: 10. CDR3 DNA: TGTGCCAGCAGCTCCCGGCTAGCGGAGGTTAATGAGCAGTTCTTC. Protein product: CASSSRLAEVNEQFF.

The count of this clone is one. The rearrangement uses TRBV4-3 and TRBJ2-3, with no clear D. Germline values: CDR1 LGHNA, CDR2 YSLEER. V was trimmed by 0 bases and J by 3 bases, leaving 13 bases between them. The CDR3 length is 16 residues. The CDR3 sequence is CASSQEPRLRTDTQYF. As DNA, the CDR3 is TGCGCCAGCAGCCAAGAGCCCCGGCTACGGACAGATACGCAGTATTTT.

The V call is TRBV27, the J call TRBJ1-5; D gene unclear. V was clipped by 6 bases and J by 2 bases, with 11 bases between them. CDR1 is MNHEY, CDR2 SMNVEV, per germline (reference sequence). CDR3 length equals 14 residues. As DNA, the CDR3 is TGTGCCAGCAGCTACCAGTTTGGCAATCAGCCCCAGCATTTT. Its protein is CASSYQFGNQPQHF.

CDR3 nucleotides: TGTGCCAGCTCACCACCCTCTCGAGGAGGGCAAGAGACCCAGTACTTC. It is translated as CASSPPSRGGQETQYF. The genes are TRBV18 and TRBJ2-5, with D possibly TRBD2 on 6 matching bases. The germline V gene encodes CDR1 KGHSH and CDR2 LQKENI. The CDR3 length is 16 residues. Between the trimmed V and J ends, which lost 0 bases and 2 bases, there was a span of 13 bases.

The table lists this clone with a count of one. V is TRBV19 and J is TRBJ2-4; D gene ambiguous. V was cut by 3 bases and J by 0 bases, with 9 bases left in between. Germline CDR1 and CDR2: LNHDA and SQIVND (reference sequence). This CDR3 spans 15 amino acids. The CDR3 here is CASSMETVAKNIQYF. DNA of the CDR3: TGTGCCAGTAGTATGGAGACGGTAGCCAAAAACATTCAGTACTTC.

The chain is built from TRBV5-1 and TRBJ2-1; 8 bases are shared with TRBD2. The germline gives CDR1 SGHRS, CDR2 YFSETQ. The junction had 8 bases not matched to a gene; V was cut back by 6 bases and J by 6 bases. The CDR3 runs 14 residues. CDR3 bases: TGCGCCAGCACAACCGGGACTAGTCGCAATGAGCAGTTCTTC. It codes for CASTTGTSRNEQFF.

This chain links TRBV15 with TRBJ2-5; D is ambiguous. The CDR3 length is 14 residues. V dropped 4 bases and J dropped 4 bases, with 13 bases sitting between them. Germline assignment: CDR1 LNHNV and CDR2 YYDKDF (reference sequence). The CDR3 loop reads CATSTPLGGETQYF. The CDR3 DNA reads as TGTGCCACCAGCACCCCCCTAGGTGGAGAGACCCAGTACTTC.

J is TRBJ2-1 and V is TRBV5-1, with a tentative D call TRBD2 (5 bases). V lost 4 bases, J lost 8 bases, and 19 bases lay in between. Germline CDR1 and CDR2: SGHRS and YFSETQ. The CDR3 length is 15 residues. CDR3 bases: TGCGCCAGCAGCCCCGGAGGCATCGGTTACTATGAGCAGTTCTTC. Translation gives CASSPGGIGYYEQFF.

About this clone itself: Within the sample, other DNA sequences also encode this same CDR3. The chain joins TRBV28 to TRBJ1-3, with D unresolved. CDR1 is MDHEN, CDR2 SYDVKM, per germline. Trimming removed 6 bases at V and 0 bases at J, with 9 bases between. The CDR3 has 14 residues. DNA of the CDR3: TGTGCCAGCAGCTCCCAGAGCTCTGGAAACACCATATATTTT. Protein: CASSSQSSGNTIYF.

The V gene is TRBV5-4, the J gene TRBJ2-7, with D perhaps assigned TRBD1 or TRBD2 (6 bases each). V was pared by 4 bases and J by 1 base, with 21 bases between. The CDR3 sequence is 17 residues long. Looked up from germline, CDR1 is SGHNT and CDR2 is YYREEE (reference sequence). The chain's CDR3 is CASSPQPGAPESYEQYF. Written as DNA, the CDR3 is TGTGCCAGCAGCCCCCAGCCGGGGGCCCCTGAGTCCTACGAGCAGTACTTC. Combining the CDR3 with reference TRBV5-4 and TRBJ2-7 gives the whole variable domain ETGVTQSPTHLIKTRGQQVTLRCSSQSGHNTVSWYQQALGQGPQFIFQYYREEENGRGNFPPRFSGLQFPNYSSELNVNALELDDSALYLCASSPQPGAPESYEQYFGPGTRLTVT.

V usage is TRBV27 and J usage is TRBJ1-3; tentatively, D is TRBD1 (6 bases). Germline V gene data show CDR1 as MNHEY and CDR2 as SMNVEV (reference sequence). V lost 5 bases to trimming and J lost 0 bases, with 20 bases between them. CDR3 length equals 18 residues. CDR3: CASSPIRGAQSSGNTIYF. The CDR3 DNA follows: TGTGCCAGCAGTCCCATACGGGGGGCCCAAAGCTCTGGAAACACCATATATTTT.

The chain's CDR3 is CASSVWPRVLSGELFF. The CDR3 coding sequence is TGTGCCAGCAGCGTATGGCCGAGGGTATTATCCGGGGAGCTGTTTTTT. The rearrangement uses TRBV9 and TRBJ2-2, with D perhaps matching TRBD2 (5 bases). Germline V gene data show CDR1 as SGDLS and CDR2 as YYNGEE. Trimming removed 1 base from V and 6 bases from J, with 16 bases in between. The CDR3 extends over 16 amino acids.

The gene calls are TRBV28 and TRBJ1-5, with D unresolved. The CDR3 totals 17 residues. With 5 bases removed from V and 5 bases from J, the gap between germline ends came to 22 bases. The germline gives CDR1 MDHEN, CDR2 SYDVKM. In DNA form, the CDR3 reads TGTGCCAGCAGTCCCTCCCGCCTCGGGCAGGTGGATCAGCCCCAGCATTTT. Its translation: CASSPSRLGQVDQPQHF. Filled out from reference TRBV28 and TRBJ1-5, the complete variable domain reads DVKVTQSSRYLVKRTGEKVFLECVQDMDHENMFWYRQDPGLGLRLIYFSYDVKMKEKGDIPEGYSVSREKKERFSLILESASTNQTSMYLCASSPSRLGQVDQPQHFGDGTRLSIL.

CDR3 in amino acids: CASSAGQVRTSSYEQYF. CDR3 sequence (DNA): TGTGCCAGTAGTGCGGGACAGGTGAGAACTAGCTCCTACGAGCAGTACTTC. The chain couples TRBV19 to TRBJ2-7; TRBD1 matches at 8 bases. Trimming cost V 5 bases and J 0 bases; bases outside gene matches: 12. Germline loops: CDR1 LNHDA, CDR2 SQIVND (reference sequence). The CDR3 runs 17 residues.

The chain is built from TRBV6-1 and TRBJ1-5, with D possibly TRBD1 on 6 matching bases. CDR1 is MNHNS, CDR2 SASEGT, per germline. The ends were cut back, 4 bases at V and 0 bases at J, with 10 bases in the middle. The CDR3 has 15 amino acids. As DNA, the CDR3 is TGTGCCAGCAGTGCTGGACAGTTTAGCAATCAGCCCCAGCATTTT. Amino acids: CASSAGQFSNQPQHF.

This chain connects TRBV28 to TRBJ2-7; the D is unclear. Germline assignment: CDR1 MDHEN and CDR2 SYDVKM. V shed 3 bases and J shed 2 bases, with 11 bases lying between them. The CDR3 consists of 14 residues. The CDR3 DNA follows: TGTGCCAGCAGTTTTGCCGGCGATGCCTACGAGCAGTACTTC. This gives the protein CASSFAGDAYEQYF.

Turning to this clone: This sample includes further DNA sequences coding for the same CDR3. The CDR3 spells CASSFPGGEQYF. The DNA of the CDR3 is TGCGCCAGCAGTTTTCCAGGGGGCGAGCAGTACTTC. The genes are TRBV10-1 and TRBJ2-7; TRBD1 matches 7 bases. The V segment lost 5 bases and the J segment 6 bases; nucleotides outside the gene matches: 4. From germline, CDR1 is WNHNN and CDR2 SYGVQD (reference sequence). CDR3 length: 12 residues.